One T cell receptor beta chain is described in this entry. The target antigen is unknown. There are 15 residues in the CDR3. Researchers ran the PCR with 60 Vbeta and 13 Jbeta primers. In the original analysis: Some 10 million shared chains were among the approximately 80 million unique TCR beta chains that a later analysis counted. The assay was immunoSEQ multiplex PCR, and TCRdb's table has in-frame clones only and misses some. The V and J calls and clone size come from that table; D and trimming were worked out from the DNA. The table includes 150,000 to 200,000 clones, 65% to 90% detected once. The data originate from a study of cytomegalovirus exposure and HLA in healthy donors. Findings and caveats of the study: As a later analysis showed, several of the most significant clusters appeared to be linked to common viral pathogens. It was in a later analysis that TCR association rates were seen to vary by HLA locus, highest for DRB1 and lowest for HLA-C.

Donors had nominal health at sampling but likely had unrecorded immune exposures. The sample taken for sequencing was PBMCs. The TCR was taken from a man aged 45-65 years in good health and CMV-seropositive. The chain links TRBV21-1 to TRBJ2-2; the table's D gene call, TRBD1, was not cross checked with the DNA. TRBV21-1 constitutes a pseudogene. CDR3 in DNA: TGTGCCAGCAAAAGGCAGGGGGGAAACACCGGGGAGCTGTTTTTT. Its protein product is CASKRQGGNTGELFF.